Below, one T cell receptor beta chain is given with its context. Random hexamers primed reverse transcription of about 0.5 to 1 ug RNA. Across 54 Vbeta and 13 Jbeta, immunoSEQ multiplex PCR amplified TCR beta CDR3. TCRdb re-derived calls from the immunoSEQ multiplex PCR reads in MiXCR, one entry per CDR3 protein. The sample contains about 300,000 distinct CDR3 sequences, over 75% of which appear only once. The source of the sample is a study of CD8 T cells in Susac syndrome. The CDR3 runs 13 residues. Trimming removed 0 bases from V and 5 bases from J; junction bases left unmatched: 4. Germline values: CDR1 GTSNPN, CDR2 SVGIG (reference sequence).

The sequenced sample was CD8+ T cells from PBMCs. The chain links TRBV30 to TRBJ2-7; 7 bases agree with TRBD1. The receptor was isolated from a human donor with multiple sclerosis. The CDR3 spells CAWSVQTGDEQYF. The CDR3 nucleotides read TGTGCCTGGAGTGTACAAACAGGGGACGAGCAGTACTTC.